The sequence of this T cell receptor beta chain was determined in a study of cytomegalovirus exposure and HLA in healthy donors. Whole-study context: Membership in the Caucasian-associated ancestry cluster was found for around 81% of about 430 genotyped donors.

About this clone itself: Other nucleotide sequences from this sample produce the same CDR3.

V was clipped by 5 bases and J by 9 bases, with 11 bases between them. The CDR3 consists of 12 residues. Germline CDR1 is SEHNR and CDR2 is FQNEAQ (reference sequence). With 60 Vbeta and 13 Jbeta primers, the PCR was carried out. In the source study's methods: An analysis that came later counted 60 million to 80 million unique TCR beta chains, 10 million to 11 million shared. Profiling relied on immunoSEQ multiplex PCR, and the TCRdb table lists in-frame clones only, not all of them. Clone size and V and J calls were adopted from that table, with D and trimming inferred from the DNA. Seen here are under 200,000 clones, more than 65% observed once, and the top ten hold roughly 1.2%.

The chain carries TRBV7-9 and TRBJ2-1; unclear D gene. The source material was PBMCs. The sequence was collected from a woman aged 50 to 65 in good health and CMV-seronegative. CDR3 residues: CASSHVQFEQFF. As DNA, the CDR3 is TGTGCCAGCAGCCACGTACAATTTGAGCAGTTCTTC.